Following are 23 T cell receptor beta chains from one sample sequenced in a study of T cell responses to AZD1222 COVID-19 vaccine. The assay was immunoSEQ multiplex PCR, and TCRdb's table has in-frame clones only and misses some. The data hold 150,000 to 180,000 clones, with 85% to 90% observed a single time. Sample: peripheral blood, taken on day 0 of MenACWY control vaccination. The source of these receptors is an adult in good health.

This rearrangement joins TRBV19 to TRBJ1-1; a weak D match, TRBD1 (5 bases). Trimming left V 3 bases short and J 1 base short, with 6 bases between. This CDR3 spans 13 amino acids. CDR1 is LNHDA and CDR2 is SQIVND in the germline V gene (reference sequence). CDR3 nucleotides: TGTGCCAGTAGTATGGGACGGAACACTGAAGCTTTCTTT. It translates to CASSMGRNTEAFF.

This clone was picked up a small number of times. The rearrangement links TRBV10-3 to TRBJ2-1; 12 bases are shared with TRBD2. CDR1 and CDR2 (germline): ENHRY, SYGVKD. CDR3 length: 14 amino acids. V shed 6 bases, J shed 7 bases, and the junction held 4 bases outside the gene matches. DNA for the CDR3: TGTGCCATCAGATCGACTAGCGGGAGTAATGAGCAGTTCTTC. This gives the protein CAIRSTSGSNEQFF.

This sequence joins TRBV3-1 (or the pseudogene TRBV3-2) and TRBJ1-1, with D perhaps TRBD1 (5 bases). CDR3 length equals 17 residues. Trimming stripped 0 bases from V and 8 bases from J, with 22 bases between. Per the germline V gene, CDR1 is LGHDT and CDR2 is YNNKEL (reference sequence). The CDR3 loop is CASSQDPGRGRASEAFF. The CDR3 DNA reads TGTGCCAGCAGCCAAGACCCAGGAAGAGGCAGGGCTTCCGAAGCTTTCTTT.

The gene calls are TRBV27 and TRBJ2-5; D gene unclear. The CDR3 length is 11 residues. With 8 bases removed from V and 7 bases from J, the gap between germline ends came to 11 bases. The germline V gene encodes CDR1 MNHEY and CDR2 SMNVEV (reference sequence). CDR3 amino acids: CASVSRGTQYF. The DNA for the CDR3 is TGTGCCAGCGTTTCCCGTGGGACCCAGTACTTC.

The V call is TRBV7-6, the J call TRBJ2-2, with 10 bases lining up with TRBD1. The trim removed 2 bases at V and 6 bases at J, leaving 3 bases unmatched. This CDR3 has 15 residues. CDR1 is SGHVS and CDR2 is FNYEAQ in the germline V gene. DNA for the CDR3: TGTGCCAGCAGCTTACCGACAGGGGGCGCCGGGGAGCTGTTTTTT. Its translation is CASSLPTGGAGELFF. Full variable domain (rest looked up from reference TRBV7-6 and TRBJ2-2): GAGVSQSPRYKVTKRGQDVALRCDPISGHVSLYWYRQALGQGPEFLTYFNYEAQQDKSGLPNDRFSAERPEGSISTLTIQRTEQRDSAMYRCASSLPTGGAGELFFGEGSRLTVL.

V is TRBV11-3 and J is TRBJ2-7, with D perhaps TRBD1 (5 bases). Trimming cost V 2 bases and J 0 bases, with 20 bases left between them. The CDR3 is 18 residues long. Germline V gene data show CDR1 as SGHNT and CDR2 as YENEEA. CDR3 protein: CASSLSRAGSHSSYEQYF. The CDR3, as DNA: TGTGCCAGCAGCTTAAGCCGGGCAGGGTCCCATAGCTCCTACGAGCAGTACTTC.

V gene TRBV7-2 combines with J gene TRBJ2-1; 13 bases agree with TRBD2. The CDR3 is 17 amino acids. Germline V gene sequence: CDR1 SGHTA, CDR2 FQGNSA. V lost 2 bases, J lost 8 bases, and 9 bases stayed unmatched. DNA of the CDR3: TGTGCCAGCAGCTTACGACTAGCGGGAGGCCCGGGGGATGAGCAGTTCTTC. It encodes CASSLRLAGGPGDEQFF.

V is TRBV7-9 and J is TRBJ2-1, with TRBD2 matching 7 bases. Trimming at V came to 3 bases and at J to 10 bases, leaving 12 bases not matched to a gene. The CDR3 loop spans 15 amino acids. The germline V gene encodes CDR1 SEHNR and CDR2 FQNEAQ (reference sequence). This CDR3 reads CASSFSGFGPGEQFF. The CDR3 DNA reads TGTGCCAGCAGCTTTAGCGGGTTCGGCCCAGGAGAGCAGTTCTTC.

The sample holds one count of this clone. The chain couples TRBV11-2 to TRBJ2-3; TRBD1 agrees at 7 bases. This CDR3 is built from 13 residues. V trimming: 4 bases; J trimming: 7 bases; junction bases outside the gene matches: 5. The V gene's germline CDR1 is SGHAT and CDR2 FQNNGV. In DNA, the CDR3 is TGTGCCAGCAGCTCTTCAGGGGGAAATACGCAGTATTTT. Amino acids: CASSSSGGNTQYF.

The CDR3 loop reads CAWGTANTEAFF. Here the CDR3 DNA reads TGTGCCTGGGGGACAGCGAACACTGAAGCTTTCTTT. This chain uses TRBV30 with TRBJ1-1; the match to TRBD1 covers 7 bases. J was trimmed by 1 base and V by 5 bases; bases with no gene match: 1. The CDR3 has 12 residues. In germline, CDR1 is GTSNPN, CDR2 SVGIG (reference sequence).

The chain has TRBV18 and TRBJ1-3, with 9 bases aligning to TRBD1. Trimming removed 3 bases from V and 4 bases from J; junction bases left unmatched: 7. CDR3 length equals 16 residues. CDR1 KGHSH and CDR2 LQKENI come from the germline V gene. The CDR3 DNA sequence: TGTGCCAGCTCACCCCGGGACAGGGTAGACGGAAACACCATATATTTT. Translation: CASSPRDRVDGNTIYF. Full variable domain (outside the CDR3, taken from reference TRBV18 and TRBJ1-3): NAGVMQNPRHLVRRRGQEARLRCSPMKGHSHVYWYRQLPEEGLKFMVYLQKENIIDESGMPKERFSAEFPKEGPSILRIQQVVRGDSAAYFCASSPRDRVDGNTIYFGEGSWLTVV.

The chain is built from TRBV15 and TRBJ1-1; TRBD1 agrees at 9 bases. J was trimmed by 7 bases and V by 1 base; bases with no gene match: 4. The CDR3 is 14 amino acids. The germline V gene has CDR1 LNHNV and CDR2 YYDKDF (reference sequence). CDR3 coding DNA: TGTGCCACCAGCAGAGGGGACAGGGAGGGTGAAGCTTTCTTT. Protein: CATSRGDREGEAFF.

V and J are TRBV11-2 and TRBJ2-7; D is uncertain. Trimming removed 4 bases from V and 2 bases from J, with 12 bases in between. Germline loops: CDR1 SGHAT, CDR2 FQNNGV. The CDR3 loop spans 14 amino acids. CDR3 in DNA: TGTGCCAGCAGCTCATGGGTTTCGGCCTACGAGCAGTACGTC. Protein: CASSSWVSAYEQYV.

This clone was seen only once. This CDR3 is CASSLGTATNEKLFF. In nucleotides, the CDR3 is TGTGCCAGCAGCTTAGGGACCGCAACTAATGAAAAACTGTTTTTT. This sequence joins TRBV7-6 and TRBJ1-4, with unresolved D. Trimming took 1 base from V and 0 from J, leaving 6 bases between them. The CDR3 length is 15 residues. Germline assignment: CDR1 SGHVS and CDR2 FNYEAQ.

This clone occurred a few times. The chain couples TRBV12-1 to TRBJ1-2. TRBV12-1 is a recognized pseudogene. This CDR3 is built from 13 residues. CDR3 DNA: TGTGCCAGCGGCGGGGGCGCGGACTATGGCTACACCTTC. It codes for CASGGGADYGYTF.

This chain uses TRBV10-3 with TRBJ1-1, with 10 bases matching TRBD1. The V segment lost 5 bases and the J segment 3 bases; nucleotides outside the gene matches: 3. Germline V gives CDR1 ENHRY, CDR2 SYGVKD. The CDR3 has 14 amino acids. The CDR3 sequence: CAISKDRGDTEAFF. DNA for the CDR3: TGTGCCATCAGTAAGGACAGGGGGGACACTGAAGCTTTCTTT.

This sequence joins TRBV19 and TRBJ1-5, with D possibly matching TRBD1 (6 bases). Trimming removed 7 bases at V and 2 bases at J, with 15 bases between. The CDR3 spans 15 residues. CDR1 is LNHDA, CDR2 SQIVND, per germline (reference sequence). Here the CDR3 reads CASNLQGLGNQPQHF. The CDR3 DNA follows: TGTGCCAGTAACCTACAGGGACTGGGCAATCAGCCCCAGCATTTT. The whole variable domain, remainder taken from reference TRBV19 and TRBJ1-5, is DGGITQSPKYLFRKEGQNVTLSCEQNLNHDAMYWYRQDPGQGLRLIYYSQIVNDFQKGDIAEGYSVSREKKESFPLTVTSAQKNPTAFYLCASNLQGLGNQPQHFGDGTRLSIL.

This clone was found once. The rearrangement uses TRBV7-3 and TRBJ1-1; TRBD1 matches at 9 bases. The V gene's germline CDR1 is SGHTA and CDR2 FQGTGA. The V segment lost 4 bases and the J segment 0 bases; nucleotides outside the gene matches: 9. The CDR3 length is 17 residues. CDR3 coding DNA: TGTGCCAGCAGCTGGACAGGGGCCCGAAGAGTGAACACTGAAGCTTTCTTT. As protein: CASSWTGARRVNTEAFF.

This chain joins TRBV24-1 and TRBJ1-5; the match to TRBD1 covers 7 bases. Germline lookup yields CDR1 KGHDR and CDR2 SFDVKD. V lost 4 bases and J lost 4; bases outside the gene matches: 6. The CDR3 is 15 residues long. CDR3 protein: CATSDPTGSNQPQHF. CDR3 DNA sequence: TGTGCCACCAGTGACCCGACAGGGTCAAATCAGCCCCAGCATTTT.

The chain recombines TRBV25-1 with TRBJ2-7; maybe TRBD1 (7 bases). The CDR3 sequence is 15 residues long. Germline V gene data show CDR1 as MGHDK and CDR2 as SYGVNS. V was trimmed by 4 bases and J by 0 bases, leaving 13 bases between them. The CDR3 nucleotides are TGTGCCAGCAGTGTAACCAGGGGGGTCTCCTACGAGCAGTACTTC. This gives the protein CASSVTRGVSYEQYF.

The chain combines TRBV4-1 with TRBJ2-5; possible D gene TRBD2, 6 bases. The CDR3 covers 13 residues. The germline CDR1 and CDR2 sequences are MGHRA and YSYEKL. The V end was cut by 4 bases, the J end by 4 bases, with 10 bases between. The CDR3 region is CASSRLTRETQYF. CDR3 bases: TGCGCCAGCAGCCGATTGACTAGAGAGACCCAGTACTTC.

This chain joins TRBV27 and TRBJ2-2; TRBD1 aligns across 8 bases. Germline V lookup: CDR1 MNHEY, CDR2 SMNVEV (reference sequence). V was clipped by 4 bases and J by 1 base; unmatched bases: 5. This CDR3 contains 16 residues. The CDR3 protein is CASSSTDRVNTGELFF. The CDR3 DNA reads TGTGCCAGCAGTTCAACGGACAGGGTGAACACCGGGGAGCTGTTTTTT.

The genes are TRBV24-1 and TRBJ1-2; weak D call: TRBD1 (5 bases). The CDR3 totals 14 residues. Germline CDR1 is KGHDR and CDR2 is SFDVKD. V was clipped by 7 bases and J by 8 bases, with 19 bases between them. CDR3 nucleotide sequence: TGTGCCACCAGCAGGGACGGAACCTCGGGCGGCTACACCTTC. It translates to CATSRDGTSGGYTF.